What follows are 31 T cell receptor beta chains derived from one specimen sequenced in a study of blood T cell repertoires in COVID-19. Profiled with immunoSEQ multiplex PCR; TCRdb holds only in-frame clones, not every one. The sample consists of 250,000 or so clones, nearly 90% of them appearing once. The source material was peripheral blood. The receptors come from a woman aged 60-75 years with COVID-19, enrolled during active disease.

This chain links TRBV6-2 or TRBV6-3 with TRBJ1-2, with TRBD1 matching 9 bases. V shed 5 bases, J shed 7 bases, and the junction held 8 bases outside the gene matches. The germline V gene encodes CDR1 MNHEY and CDR2 SVGEGT. The CDR3 contains 14 residues. Here the CDR3 DNA reads TGTGCCAGCAGTACGGACAGGGGAGTTGGTGGCTACACCTTC. Protein sequence: CASSTDRGVGGYTF.

The genes are TRBV7-9 and TRBJ2-1; D unclear. There are 15 residues in the CDR3. Looked up from germline, CDR1 is SEHNR and CDR2 is FQNEAQ (reference sequence). V was clipped by 0 bases and J by 5 bases, with 11 bases between them. The CDR3 DNA follows: TGTGCCAGCAGCTTAGCGCGGCCGACGAACAATGAGCAGTTCTTC. Residues: CASSLARPTNNEQFF.

The rearrangement links TRBV27 to TRBJ2-7; 7 nucleotides match TRBD1. J was trimmed by 2 bases and V by 4 bases; bases with no gene match: 11. CDR1 and CDR2 (germline): MNHEY, SMNVEV (reference sequence). The CDR3 has 16 residues. In nucleotides, the CDR3 is TGTGCCAGCAGTTCACTCGGGACAGAAAACACCTACGAGCAGTACTTC. It translates to CASSSLGTENTYEQYF.

The chain is built from TRBV9 and TRBJ1-6; TRBD1 agrees at 8 bases. The germline V gene encodes CDR1 SGDLS and CDR2 YYNGEE. The CDR3 has 16 amino acids. V shed 4 bases, J shed 6 bases, and the junction held 9 bases outside the gene matches. In nucleotides, the CDR3 is TGTGCCAGCAGCTTAACTGGCGACAGGGGTAATTCACCCCTCCACTTT. Protein: CASSLTGDRGNSPLHF.

The genes are TRBV19 and TRBJ1-6; D remains ambiguous. V lost 7 bases and J lost 3, with 16 bases in between. The CDR3 loop spans 16 amino acids. Germline V gene lookup returns CDR1 LNHDA and CDR2 SQIVND (reference sequence). In nucleotides, the CDR3 is TGTGCCAGTACCGCTGGGCAGGCGATCTATAATTCACCCCTCCACTTT. Its translation: CASTAGQAIYNSPLHF.

This sequence joins TRBV3-1 (or the pseudogene TRBV3-2) and TRBJ2-7; 7 positions match TRBD1. Germline V gene data show CDR1 as LGHDT and CDR2 as YNNKEL (reference sequence). The junction had 10 bases not matched to a gene; V was cut back by 4 bases and J by 4 bases. The CDR3 length is 15 residues. CDR3 sequence (DNA): TGTGCCAGCAGCCGGGTCGACAGGGTAGGTTACGAGCAGTACTTC. Amino acids: CASSRVDRVGYEQYF.

The V gene is TRBV27, the J gene TRBJ2-7; 7 bases line up with TRBD1. Germline CDR1 MNHEY, CDR2 SMNVEV (reference sequence). V dropped 7 bases and J dropped 2; count of bases not matched to a gene: 5. This CDR3 contains 13 residues. The CDR3 sequence: CASKGDRAYEQYF. CDR3 bases: TGTGCCAGCAAAGGGGACAGAGCCTACGAGCAGTACTTC.

The rearrangement uses TRBV12-5 and TRBJ2-6; 9 bases agree with TRBD2. Germline V gene sequence: CDR1 LGHNT, CDR2 FRNRAP. There are 17 residues in the CDR3. The trim removed 5 bases at V and 0 bases at J, leaving 5 bases unmatched. The CDR3 nucleotides read TGTGCTAGTGGTCTTAGCGGGGGAGGCTCTGGGGCCAACGTCCTGACTTTC. It yields the protein CASGLSGGGSGANVLTF.

This clone was seen a single time. This chain links TRBV19 with TRBJ1-1; TRBD1 agrees at 11 bases. CDR3 length: 15 residues. V shed 6 bases and J 1 base; nucleotides not matched to a gene: 4. Germline lookup yields CDR1 LNHDA and CDR2 SQIVND (reference sequence). This CDR3 is CASRTGQGANTEAFF. The CDR3 DNA reads TGTGCCAGTAGAACAGGACAGGGGGCGAACACTGAAGCTTTCTTT.

The chain carries TRBV2 and TRBJ1-5; TRBD1 aligns across 8 bases. The CDR3 covers 15 residues. Per germline, CDR1 SNHLY and CDR2 FYNNEI. The junction had 8 bases not matched to a gene; V was cut back by 6 bases and J by 4 bases. The CDR3 DNA sequence: TGTGCCAGCAGAAACCAGGGGGCGGTAAATCAGCCCCAGCATTTT. Protein: CASRNQGAVNQPQHF.

The chain is built from TRBV13 and TRBJ1-1; 9 bases map to TRBD1. CDR3 length: 14 amino acids. Germline values: CDR1 PRHDT, CDR2 FYEKMQ (reference sequence). Trimming at V came to 5 bases and at J to 6 bases, leaving 7 bases not matched to a gene. For the CDR3, the DNA is TGTGCCAGCAGCCAGAGGACAGGGGTCTCTGAAGCTTTCTTT. Translating it yields CASSQRTGVSEAFF.

V is TRBV13 and J is TRBJ2-5; D gene ambiguous. Germline lookup yields CDR1 PRHDT and CDR2 FYEKMQ (reference sequence). The ends were cut back, 1 base at V and 1 base at J, with 7 bases in the middle. CDR3 length: 14 amino acids. The DNA of the CDR3 is TGTGCCAGCAGCTTAGACCGCGTCCAAGAGACCCAGTACTTC. Protein product: CASSLDRVQETQYF.

This clone was observed a handful of times. This chain links TRBV11-1 with TRBJ2-1; 7 bases match TRBD1. The V gene's germline CDR1 is SGHAT and CDR2 FQDESV (reference sequence). V lost 5 bases to trimming and J lost 11 bases; unmatched junction nucleotides: 9. This CDR3 spans 13 amino acids. The CDR3 reads CASSKGTALQQFF. The CDR3, as DNA: TGTGCCAGCAGCAAAGGGACAGCCCTACAGCAGTTCTTC.

This clone was recorded once. This rearrangement joins TRBV2 to TRBJ1-4, with a weak D call TRBD1 (6 bases). This CDR3 contains 14 residues. Trimming removed 2 bases at V and 8 bases at J, with 12 bases between. The germline gives CDR1 SNHLY, CDR2 FYNNEI. CDR3 sequence: CASSEQGIEEKLFF. CDR3 nucleotide sequence: TGTGCCAGCAGTGAACAGGGGATAGAAGAAAAACTGTTTTTT.

This sequence joins TRBV5-4 and TRBJ1-1; tentatively, D is TRBD1 (6 bases). V was pared by 1 base and J by 0 bases, with 13 bases between. This CDR3 contains 16 residues. Germline assignment: CDR1 SGHNT and CDR2 YYREEE (reference sequence). This CDR3 reads CASSLTRNRVNTEAFF. CDR3 DNA sequence: TGTGCCAGCAGCTTGACCAGAAACAGGGTGAACACTGAAGCTTTCTTT.

V is TRBV19 and J is TRBJ1-1; D gene unclear. This CDR3 contains 15 residues. The germline V and J ends were trimmed by 4 bases and 0 bases, with 12 bases remaining between them. Germline V CDR1 and CDR2: LNHDA, SQIVND (reference sequence). The CDR3 region has the DNA TGTGCCAGTAGTACCGAGACGGAGATGAACACTGAAGCTTTCTTT. The encoded protein is CASSTETEMNTEAFF.

The chain recombines TRBV7-2 with TRBJ2-5, with TRBD1 matching 8 bases. J gave up 5 bases and V 1 base, and 6 bases lay outside the gene matches. Germline loops: CDR1 SGHTA, CDR2 FQGNSA. This CDR3 is built from 15 residues. The CDR3 DNA reads TGTGCCAGCAGCTTAGATCCAGGGGGCCGTGAGACCCAGTACTTC. This gives the protein CASSLDPGGRETQYF.

The chain links TRBV15 to TRBJ2-5; 11 bases match TRBD2. The CDR3 sequence is 18 residues long. Unmatched junction bases numbered 12, after V lost 1 base and J lost 5 bases. Per germline, CDR1 LNHNV and CDR2 YYDKDF (reference sequence). As DNA, the CDR3 is TGTGCCACCAGCAGAGCAAGGCTAGCGGGGGGCAGGGGGGAGACCCAGTACTTC. This gives the protein CATSRARLAGGRGETQYF.

The chain is built from TRBV27 and TRBJ1-1; D is unresolved. Germline values: CDR1 MNHEY, CDR2 SMNVEV (reference sequence). This CDR3 is 11 amino acids long. Trimming cost V 0 bases and J 14 bases, with 10 bases left between them. The DNA of the CDR3 is TGTGCCAGCAGTTTATCCACAGTATGGTTCTTT. Encoded protein: CASSLSTVWFF.

The chain has TRBV15 and TRBJ1-5, with D hard to call. Germline values: CDR1 LNHNV, CDR2 YYDKDF (reference sequence). Trimming stripped 0 bases from V and 0 bases from J, with 3 bases between. The CDR3 spans 14 residues. For the CDR3, the DNA is TGTGCCACCAGCAGAGATTATAGCAATCAGCCCCAGCATTTT. Amino acids: CATSRDYSNQPQHF.

J is TRBJ1-4 and V is TRBV3-1 (or the pseudogene TRBV3-2), with D perhaps matching TRBD1 (5 bases). Germline CDR1 LGHDT, CDR2 YNNKEL (reference sequence). CDR3 size: 15 residues. The V end lost 4 bases, the J end lost 8 bases, and 17 bases lay between the germline ends. In DNA form, the CDR3 reads TGTGCCAGCAGCCTCGATGTGGGGACTGGAGAAAAACTGTTTTTT. This sequence encodes CASSLDVGTGEKLFF.

This chain uses TRBV7-2 with TRBJ1-1, with D unclear. From germline, CDR1 is SGHTA and CDR2 FQGNSA. This CDR3 comprises 13 residues. Between the trimmed V and J ends, which lost 3 bases and 1 base, there was a span of 6 bases. The CDR3 here is CASSLRGNTEAFF. In nucleotides, the CDR3 is TGTGCCAGCAGCTTGCGTGGGAACACTGAAGCTTTCTTT. Based on the CDR3 plus reference TRBV7-2 and TRBJ1-1, the full variable domain is GAGVSQSPSNKVTEKGKDVELRCDPISGHTALYWYRQSLGQGLEFLIYFQGNSAPDKSGLPSDRFSAERTGGSVSTLTIQRTQQEDSAVYLCASSLRGNTEAFFGQGTRLTVV.

The V call is TRBV5-4, the J call TRBJ2-3; tentative D call: TRBD2 (7 bases). CDR1 and CDR2 (germline): SGHNT, YYREEE (reference sequence). CDR3 length: 16 residues. Trimming removed 4 bases from V and 2 bases from J, with 17 bases in between. The CDR3 coding sequence is TGTGCCAGCAGCCTAGGACGGGGGGCCTACACAGATACGCAGTATTTT. Translated: CASSLGRGAYTDTQYF.

V is TRBV19 and J is TRBJ1-5; TRBD1 matches 8 bases. The CDR3 runs to 16 residues. V lost 3 bases, J lost 5 bases, and 9 bases stayed unmatched. Looked up from germline, CDR1 is LNHDA and CDR2 is SQIVND (reference sequence). This CDR3 is CASSIDPGGGYQPQHF. The CDR3 DNA sequence: TGTGCCAGTAGTATCGATCCAGGGGGCGGGTATCAGCCCCAGCATTTT.

The chain joins TRBV24-1 to TRBJ2-2; no firm D call. CDR1 and CDR2 from the germline V gene are KGHDR and SFDVKD. The V end was cut by 7 bases, the J end by 6 bases, with 11 bases between. The CDR3 covers 13 residues. DNA of the CDR3: TGTGCCACCAGAAGTGAGGTTTCCGGGGAGCTGTTTTTT. This sequence encodes CATRSEVSGELFF.

The chain recombines TRBV5-6 with TRBJ2-2, with D unresolved. Germline V gene data show CDR1 as SGHDT and CDR2 as YYEEEE. This CDR3 is 15 amino acids long. The V end lost 4 bases, the J end lost 4 bases, and 14 bases lay between the germline ends. DNA of the CDR3: TGTGCCAGCAGCCGAAGAGTTCCAGGCACCGGGGAGCTGTTTTTT. Amino acid sequence: CASSRRVPGTGELFF.

The chain joins TRBV5-6 to TRBJ2-7; no reliable D call. From germline, CDR1 is SGHDT and CDR2 YYEEEE. This CDR3 contains 11 residues. V shed 1 base and J shed 4 bases, with 3 bases lying between them. For the CDR3, the DNA is TGTGCCAGCAGCTTGTATTACGAGCAGTACTTC. It specifies CASSLYYEQYF.

This chain connects TRBV19 to TRBJ2-3; 12 positions agree with TRBD1. Germline trimming cut 3 bases from V and 5 bases from J; bases unmatched to any gene: 6. CDR1 is LNHDA and CDR2 is SQIVND in the germline V gene (reference sequence). The CDR3 covers 16 residues. CDR3 protein: CASSIGGTGGRDTQYF. The CDR3 nucleotides are TGTGCCAGTAGTATCGGCGGGACAGGGGGCAGAGATACGCAGTATTTT.

The chain is built from TRBV18 and TRBJ1-3; 9 bases align to TRBD1. Germline-derived CDR1 and CDR2 are KGHSH and LQKENI. CDR3 length: 15 residues. The V gene end was trimmed by 3 bases and the J gene end by 7 bases; junction bases not matched to a gene: 7. The CDR3 DNA follows: TGTGCCAGCTCACCCCGACAGGGGGAAATGAACACCATATATTTT. Protein sequence: CASSPRQGEMNTIYF.

The CDR3: CASRKRGMEATEAFF. CDR3 sequence (DNA): TGTGCCAGCAGAAAAAGGGGGATGGAAGCCACTGAAGCTTTCTTT. V gene TRBV6-6 combines with J gene TRBJ1-1; a possible D gene is TRBD1 (6 bases). Trimming removed 6 bases at V and 4 bases at J, with 18 bases between. The V gene's germline CDR1 is MNHNY and CDR2 SVGAGI (reference sequence). The CDR3 is 15 residues long.

As concerns this clone: Sequence at one end of the junction differs from germline and may be a read error. The chain carries TRBV4-2 and TRBJ2-3; TRBD2 matches 8 bases. The germline gives CDR1 LGHNA, CDR2 YNFKEQ. This CDR3 contains 16 residues. CDR3 residues: CASSQEPSGGTDTQYF. CDR3 sequence (DNA): TGTGCCAGCAGCCAAGAGCCCAGCGGGGGCACGGATACGCAGTATTTT.